This TCR beta chain appears in the sequencing data of a study of preoperative IRX-2 immunotherapy in early breast cancer. The treatment is: preoperative locoregional IRX-2 cytokine immunotherapy. This phase Ib study tested locoregional IRX-2 cytokine immunotherapy given before surgery. The protocol was immunoSEQ multiplex PCR, while the TCRdb copy is restricted to in-frame clones and leaves out a portion. Here the sample spans 40,000 to 45,000 clones, around 77% being singletons. Trimming shortened V by 10 bases and J by 0 bases, and 17 bases separated the two germline ends. The CDR3 consists of 15 residues. The germline gives CDR1 MNHGY, CDR2 SAAAGT.

V usage is TRBV6-8 and J usage is TRBJ2-3, with a possible D match to TRBD1 (7 bases). The sample was tumor tissue, taken after IRX-2 immunotherapy. The receptor's source is a human donor with breast cancer. CDR3 coding DNA: TGTGCCATCAGGGGGGACCAATTCAGCACAGATACGCAGTATTTT. This sequence encodes CAIRGDQFSTDTQYF.